This entry lists 26 T cell receptor beta chains sequenced from one sample in a study of blood T cell repertoires in COVID-19. Assay: immunoSEQ multiplex PCR; the TCRdb copy retains only in-frame clones and omits some. The sample has roughly 130,000 clones, roughly 80% seen once. Sequencing input: peripheral blood. All receptors come from a woman aged 25 to 39 who had recovered from COVID-19.

The chain employs TRBV27 and TRBJ1-1, with D maybe TRBD1 (5 bases). The length of the CDR3 is 13 residues. Looked up from germline, CDR1 is MNHEY and CDR2 is SMNVEV (reference sequence). Trimming left V 6 bases short and J 4 bases short, with 12 bases between. Here the CDR3 DNA reads TGTGCCAGCAGAACCCATGGGGCCACTGAAGCTTTCTTT. This gives the protein CASRTHGATEAFF.

This clone was seen a few times. This rearrangement joins TRBV4-1 to TRBJ1-5, with D uncertain. This CDR3 spans 18 amino acids. Trimming pared 2 bases from V and 0 bases from J, leaving 17 bases between. The germline CDR1 and CDR2 sequences are MGHRA and YSYEKL. The CDR3 loop reads CASSQRSEGLNSNQPQHF. In nucleotides, the CDR3 is TGCGCCAGCAGCCAACGCTCGGAGGGTCTTAATAGCAATCAGCCCCAGCATTTT.

This chain links TRBV29-1 with TRBJ1-2, with 7 nucleotides matching TRBD1. The CDR3 contains 13 residues. Germline V gene lookup returns CDR1 SQVTM and CDR2 ANQGSEA. The V and J ends lost 6 bases and 1 base, in that order; junction bases with no gene match: 5. CDR3 region: CSVGDSHNYGYTF. In nucleotides, the CDR3 is TGCAGCGTGGGGGACAGTCATAACTATGGCTACACCTTC.

The chain recombines TRBV6-5 with TRBJ1-3; unclear D gene. The CDR3 length is 14 residues. V lost 8 bases to trimming and J lost 0 bases, with 11 bases between them. Germline assignment: CDR1 MNHEY and CDR2 SVGAGI. CDR3 region: CASSTGFSGNTIYF. The DNA of the CDR3 is TGTGCCAGCTCGACTGGTTTCTCTGGAAACACCATATATTTT.

The V call is TRBV9, the J call TRBJ2-1; TRBD2 aligns across 11 bases. CDR3 length equals 15 residues. The V gene's germline CDR1 is SGDLS and CDR2 YYNGEE. Trimming took 3 bases from V and 3 from J; bases not matched to a gene: 2. The CDR3 here is CASSETSGNYNEQFF. In DNA form, the CDR3 reads TGTGCCAGCAGCGAGACTAGCGGGAACTACAATGAGCAGTTCTTC. Full variable domain (outside the CDR3, taken from reference TRBV9 and TRBJ2-1): DSGVTQTPKHLITATGQRVTLRCSPRSGDLSVYWYQQSLDQGLQFLIQYYNGEERAKGNILERFSAQQFPDLHSELNLSSLELGDSALYFCASSETSGNYNEQFFGPGTRLTVL.

The J gene is TRBJ2-1, the V gene TRBV6-1; possible D gene TRBD1, 5 bases. Germline values: CDR1 MNHNS, CDR2 SASEGT. V lost 2 bases and J 2 bases, leaving 10 bases between the germline ends. The CDR3 contains 15 residues. The CDR3 DNA reads TGTGCCAGCAGTGAACAGGGTCTGGCCTACAATGAGCAGTTCTTC. Translation: CASSEQGLAYNEQFF.

This clone appeared a single time. The genes are TRBV12-3 or TRBV12-4 and TRBJ2-1; D gene uncertain. V lost 6 bases, J lost 6 bases, and 6 bases lay in between. The CDR3 contains 11 residues. The CDR3 DNA sequence: TGTGCCAGCAGCCCCGGCAATGAGCAGTTCTTC. It yields the protein CASSPGNEQFF.

CDR3: CASTRDSGGAYEQYF. The CDR3, as DNA: TGCGCCAGCACCCGGGACAGTGGAGGGGCTTACGAGCAGTACTTC. V is TRBV5-1 and J is TRBJ2-7; a weak D match, TRBD1 (7 bases). In germline, CDR1 is SGHRS, CDR2 YFSETQ. This CDR3 has 15 amino acids. V shed 6 bases and J shed 4 bases, with 20 bases lying between them.

The gene calls are TRBV11-2 and TRBJ1-2, with a possible D match to TRBD1 (6 bases). The CDR3 contains 14 residues. The V gene lost 3 bases and the J gene lost 4 bases, with 12 bases spanning the gap. CDR1 and CDR2 from the germline V gene are SGHAT and FQNNGV. The CDR3 coding sequence is TGTGCCAGCAGCTTTAAATTAGGGGGCTATGGCTACACCTTC. This gives the protein CASSFKLGGYGYTF.

The gene calls are TRBV4-1 and TRBJ2-5; 14 bases map to TRBD2. Losses at the gene ends were 2 bases for V and 2 bases for J; bases not matched to a gene: 7. Per the germline V gene, CDR1 is MGHRA and CDR2 is YSYEKL. CDR3 length: 18 amino acids. The CDR3 here is CASSQRPGTSGGQETQYF. CDR3 nucleotide sequence: TGCGCCAGCAGCCAAAGGCCGGGGACTAGCGGGGGACAAGAGACCCAGTACTTC.

The chain joins TRBV10-1 to TRBJ1-1; the match to TRBD1 covers 10 bases. The CDR3 contains 15 residues. The trim removed 8 bases at V and 3 bases at J, leaving 9 bases unmatched. The germline V gene encodes CDR1 WNHNN and CDR2 SYGVQD (reference sequence). CDR3 protein: CASSGSGTGDTEAFF. CDR3 sequence (DNA): TGCGCCAGCTCGGGATCCGGGACAGGGGACACTGAAGCTTTCTTT.

The gene calls are TRBV7-9 and TRBJ2-4; TRBD2 matches 9 bases. This CDR3 comprises 15 residues. The trim removed 6 bases at V and 6 bases at J, leaving 9 bases unmatched. The germline V gene has CDR1 SEHNR and CDR2 FQNEAQ (reference sequence). The CDR3 loop reads CASSQPGLARNIQYF. The CDR3 DNA reads TGTGCCAGCAGTCAACCGGGACTAGCTCGAAACATTCAGTACTTC. The whole variable domain, remainder taken from reference TRBV7-9 and TRBJ2-4, is DTGVSQNPRHKITKRGQNVTFRCDPISEHNRLYWYRQTLGQGPEFLTYFQNEAQLEKSRLLSDRFSAERPKGSFSTLEIQRTEQGDSAMYLCASSQPGLARNIQYFGAGTRLSVL.

The chain links TRBV12-3 or TRBV12-4 to TRBJ1-1, with unresolved D. Trimming pared 6 bases from V and 0 bases from J, leaving 8 bases between. The CDR3 covers 13 residues. CDR3 bases: TGTGCCAGCAGAGAACAGATGAACACTGAAGCTTTCTTT. Amino acid sequence: CASREQMNTEAFF.

The chain is built from TRBV7-3 and TRBJ1-1, with TRBD1 identical over 9 bases. The J segment lost 5 bases and the V segment lost 6 bases, leaving 7 bases of the junction unmatched. The germline V gene has CDR1 SGHTA and CDR2 FQGTGA. The CDR3 loop spans 14 amino acids. CDR3: CASSTQGAGTEAFF. As DNA, the CDR3 is TGTGCCAGCAGTACACAGGGGGCAGGAACTGAAGCTTTCTTT.

The CDR3 DNA reads as TGTGCCAGCACCCCTGGGCCTAGCGCGTACAATGAGCAGTTCTTC. Its translation: CASTPGPSAYNEQFF. This chain connects TRBV6-5 to TRBJ2-1; TRBD2 might be the D (6 bases). This CDR3 contains 15 residues. The germline V gene has CDR1 MNHEY and CDR2 SVGAGI. Trimming stripped 7 bases from V and 4 bases from J, with 17 bases between.

The gene calls are TRBV12-5 and TRBJ1-2, with a tentative D call TRBD1 (5 bases). CDR1 is LGHNT, CDR2 FRNRAP, per germline. The ends were cut back, 0 bases at V and 5 bases at J, with 25 bases in the middle. The length of the CDR3 is 19 residues. The DNA of the CDR3 is TGTGCTAGTGGTTTGGTACGAGTACAGGCCCCTTTGGTACTTTATGGCTACACCTTC. Translated: CASGLVRVQAPLVLYGYTF.

In nucleotides, the CDR3 is TGTGCCATCAGTACGGCGGGTGAGCAGTTCTTC. Amino acids: CAISTAGEQFF. The chain is built from TRBV10-3 and TRBJ2-1; D perhaps matches TRBD2 (5 bases). Trimming took off 5 bases at V and 9 bases at J, with 8 bases between the two ends. This CDR3 has 11 residues. CDR1 ENHRY and CDR2 SYGVKD come from the germline V gene.

The CDR3 sequence is CASGDSDNEQFF. The CDR3 nucleotides are TGTGCCAGCGGGGACTCTGACAATGAGCAGTTCTTC. The chain is built from TRBV19 and TRBJ2-1; a possible D gene is TRBD2 (6 bases). Trimming stripped 9 bases from V and 5 bases from J, with 11 bases between. Germline lookup yields CDR1 LNHDA and CDR2 SQIVND (reference sequence). The CDR3 runs 12 residues.

CDR3 in amino acids: CASSFRSGTGATYEQYF. CDR3 coding DNA: TGTGCCAGCAGCTTCCGGTCCGGGACAGGGGCGACCTACGAGCAGTACTTC. This chain links TRBV7-9 with TRBJ2-7; 10 bases are shared with TRBD1. CDR3 length: 17 residues. Germline assignment: CDR1 SEHNR and CDR2 FQNEAQ (reference sequence). After removal of 3 bases from V and 2 bases from J, the junction contained 10 bases not matched to a gene.

This clone has more than one count but fewer than ten. The rearrangement links TRBV7-9 to TRBJ2-1; 7 bases match TRBD2. V was clipped by 7 bases and J by 6 bases; unmatched bases: 12. The germline gives CDR1 SEHNR, CDR2 FQNEAQ (reference sequence). The CDR3 covers 15 residues. The CDR3, as DNA: TGTGCCAGCACCCCGACGAAGGGAGGGGTCAATGAGCAGTTCTTC. This codes for CASTPTKGGVNEQFF.

V is TRBV3-1 (or the pseudogene TRBV3-2) and J is TRBJ2-7, with TRBD2 identical over 8 bases. Germline-derived CDR1 and CDR2 are LGHDT and YNNKEL (reference sequence). The CDR3 sequence is 15 residues long. Trimming at V came to 1 base and at J to 6 bases, leaving 8 bases not matched to a gene. The CDR3 DNA is TGTGCCAGCAGCCAAGGAAGCGGGAGCTCTGGCGAGCAGTACTTC. This codes for CASSQGSGSSGEQYF.

CDR3 nucleotides: TGTGCCAGTAGTACGACCGGGACTAGCAAGAATACGCAGTATTTT. Its protein is CASSTTGTSKNTQYF. The chain has TRBV19 and TRBJ2-3; TRBD2 matches 9 bases. V gave up 4 bases and J gave up 7 bases; unmatched junction bases: 9. Germline CDR1 and CDR2: LNHDA and SQIVND (reference sequence). CDR3 length: 15 amino acids.

The chain recombines TRBV7-3 with TRBJ2-1; D is possibly TRBD1 (5 bases). From germline, CDR1 is SGHTA and CDR2 FQGTGA. Trimming removed 1 base from V and 10 bases from J, with 11 bases in between. This CDR3 contains 13 residues. For the CDR3, the DNA is TGTGCCAGCAGCTTAATGGGGCTTGAAGAGCAGTTCTTC. Translated: CASSLMGLEEQFF.

This clone was detected only once. The V call is TRBV29-1, the J call TRBJ1-1, with D possibly being TRBD1 (5 bases). This CDR3 has 10 amino acids. Germline CDR1 is SQVTM and CDR2 is ANQGSEA. The V gene lost 6 bases and the J gene lost 8 bases, with 10 bases spanning the gap. As DNA, the CDR3 is TGCAGCGTGGGGGACTTCGAAGCTTTCTTT. Protein sequence: CSVGDFEAFF.

This chain uses TRBV10-3 with TRBJ1-1; no clear D. CDR1 is ENHRY and CDR2 is SYGVKD in the germline V gene. CDR3 length equals 17 residues. Trimming removed 4 bases from V and 0 bases from J, with 18 bases in between. The CDR3 is CAISAGLGAQMNTEAFF. DNA for the CDR3: TGTGCCATCAGTGCTGGGCTGGGAGCTCAAATGAACACTGAAGCTTTCTTT.

This clone was recorded many times. As DNA, the CDR3 is TGCAGTGCTAGTGCCCCAAAAAGACAGAACACTGAAGCTTTCTTT. It specifies CSASAPKRQNTEAFF. This chain joins TRBV20-1 and TRBJ1-1; D uncertain. Germline values: CDR1 DFQATT, CDR2 SNEGSKA (reference sequence). Trimming stripped 3 bases from V and 1 base from J, with 15 bases between. This CDR3 is 15 amino acids long.